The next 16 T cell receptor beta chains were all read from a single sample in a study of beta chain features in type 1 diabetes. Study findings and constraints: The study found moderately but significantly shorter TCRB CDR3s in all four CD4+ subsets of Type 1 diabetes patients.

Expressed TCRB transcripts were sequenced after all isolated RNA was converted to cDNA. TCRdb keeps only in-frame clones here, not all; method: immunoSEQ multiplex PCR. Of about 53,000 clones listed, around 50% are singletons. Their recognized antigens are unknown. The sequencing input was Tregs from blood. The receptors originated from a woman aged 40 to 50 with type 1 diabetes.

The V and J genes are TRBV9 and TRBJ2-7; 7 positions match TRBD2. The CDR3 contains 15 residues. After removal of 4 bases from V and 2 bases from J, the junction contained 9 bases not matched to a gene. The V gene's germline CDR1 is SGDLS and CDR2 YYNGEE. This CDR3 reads CASSPWASGAYEQYF. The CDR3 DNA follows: TGTGCCAGCAGCCCGTGGGCTAGCGGAGCCTACGAGCAGTACTTC.

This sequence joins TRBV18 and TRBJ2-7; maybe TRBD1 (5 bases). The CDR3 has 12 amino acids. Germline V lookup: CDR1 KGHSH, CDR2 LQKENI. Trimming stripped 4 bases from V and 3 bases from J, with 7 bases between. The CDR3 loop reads CASSLGHYEQYF. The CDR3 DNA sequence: TGTGCCAGCTCACTGGGGCACTACGAGCAGTACTTC.

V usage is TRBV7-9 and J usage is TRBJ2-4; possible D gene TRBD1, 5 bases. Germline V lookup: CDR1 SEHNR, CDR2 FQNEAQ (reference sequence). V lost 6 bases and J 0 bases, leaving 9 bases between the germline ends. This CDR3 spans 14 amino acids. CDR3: CASRPTVAKNIQYF. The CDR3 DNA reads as TGTGCCAGCAGGCCGACAGTAGCCAAAAACATTCAGTACTTC. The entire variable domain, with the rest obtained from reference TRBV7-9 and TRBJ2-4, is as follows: DTGVSQNPRHKITKRGQNVTFRCDPISEHNRLYWYRQTLGQGPEFLTYFQNEAQLEKSRLLSDRFSAERPKGSFSTLEIQRTEQGDSAMYLCASRPTVAKNIQYFGAGTRLSVL.

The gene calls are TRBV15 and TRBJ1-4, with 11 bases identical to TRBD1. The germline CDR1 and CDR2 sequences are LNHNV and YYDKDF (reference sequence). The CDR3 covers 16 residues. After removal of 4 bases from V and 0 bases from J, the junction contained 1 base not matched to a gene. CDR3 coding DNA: TGTGCCACCAGCAAGGGACAGGGGGCAACTAATGAAAAACTGTTTTTT. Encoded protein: CATSKGQGATNEKLFF.

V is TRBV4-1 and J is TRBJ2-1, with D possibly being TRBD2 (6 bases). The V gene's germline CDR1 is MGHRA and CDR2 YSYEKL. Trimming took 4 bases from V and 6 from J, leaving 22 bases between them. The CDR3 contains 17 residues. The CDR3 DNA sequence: TGCGCCAGCAGCCCCGGTGGAGGGTACGAAGGAGGCAATGAGCAGTTCTTC. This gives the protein CASSPGGGYEGGNEQFF.

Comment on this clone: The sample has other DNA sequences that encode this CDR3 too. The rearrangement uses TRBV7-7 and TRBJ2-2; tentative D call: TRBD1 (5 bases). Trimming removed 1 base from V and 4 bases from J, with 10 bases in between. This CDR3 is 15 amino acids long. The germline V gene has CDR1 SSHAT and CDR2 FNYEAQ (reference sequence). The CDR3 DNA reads TGTGCCAGCAGCTTAGAAGGGGCCCTCACCGGGGAGCTGTTTTTT. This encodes CASSLEGALTGELFF.

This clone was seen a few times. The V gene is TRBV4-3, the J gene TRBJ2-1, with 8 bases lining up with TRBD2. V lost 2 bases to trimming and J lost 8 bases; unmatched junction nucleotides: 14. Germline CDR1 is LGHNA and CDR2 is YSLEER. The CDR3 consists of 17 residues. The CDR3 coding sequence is TGCGCCAGCAGCCAACCCTTTGTTGCGGGAGGTTTCGATGAGCAGTTCTTC. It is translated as CASSQPFVAGGFDEQFF.

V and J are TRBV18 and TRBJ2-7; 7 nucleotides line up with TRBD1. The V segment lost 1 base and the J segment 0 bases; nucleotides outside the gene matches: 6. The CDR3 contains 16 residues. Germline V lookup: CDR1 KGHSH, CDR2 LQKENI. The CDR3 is CASSPRRTGFSYEQYF. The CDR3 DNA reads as TGTGCCAGCTCACCACGGAGGACAGGTTTCTCCTACGAGCAGTACTTC. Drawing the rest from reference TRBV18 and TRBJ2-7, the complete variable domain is NAGVMQNPRHLVRRRGQEARLRCSPMKGHSHVYWYRQLPEEGLKFMVYLQKENIIDESGMPKERFSAEFPKEGPSILRIQQVVRGDSAAYFCASSPRRTGFSYEQYFGPGTRLTVT.

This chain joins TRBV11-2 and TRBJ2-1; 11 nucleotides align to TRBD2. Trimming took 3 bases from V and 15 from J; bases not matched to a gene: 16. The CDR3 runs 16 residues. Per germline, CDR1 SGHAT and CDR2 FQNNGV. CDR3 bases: TGTGCCAGCAGCTTGGACGGTACTAGCGGGGGCCTTCACCGGTTCTTC. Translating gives CASSLDGTSGGLHRFF.

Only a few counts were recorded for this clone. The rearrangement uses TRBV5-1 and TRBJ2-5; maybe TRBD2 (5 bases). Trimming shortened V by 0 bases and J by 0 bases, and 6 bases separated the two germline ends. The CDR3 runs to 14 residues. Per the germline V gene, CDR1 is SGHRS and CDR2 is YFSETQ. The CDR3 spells CASSLGGNQETQYF. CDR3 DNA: TGCGCCAGCAGCTTGGGAGGGAACCAAGAGACCCAGTACTTC.

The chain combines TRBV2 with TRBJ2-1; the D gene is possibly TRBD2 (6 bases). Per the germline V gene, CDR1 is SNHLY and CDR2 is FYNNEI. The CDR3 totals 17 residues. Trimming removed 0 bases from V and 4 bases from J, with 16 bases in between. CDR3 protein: CASSEAGGFSEYNEQFF. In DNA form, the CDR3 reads TGTGCCAGCAGTGAAGCCGGGGGATTCTCGGAGTACAATGAGCAGTTCTTC.

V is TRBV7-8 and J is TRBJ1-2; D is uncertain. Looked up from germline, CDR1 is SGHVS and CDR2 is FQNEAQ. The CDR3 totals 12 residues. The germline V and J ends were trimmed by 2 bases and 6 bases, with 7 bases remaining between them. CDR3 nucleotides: TGTGCCAGCAGCTTATTCCAGAATGGCTACACCTTC. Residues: CASSLFQNGYTF.

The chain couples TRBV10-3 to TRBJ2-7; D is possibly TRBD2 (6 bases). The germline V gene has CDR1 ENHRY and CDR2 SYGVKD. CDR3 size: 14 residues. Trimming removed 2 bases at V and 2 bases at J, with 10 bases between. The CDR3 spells CAISETGVAYEQYF. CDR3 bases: TGTGCCATCAGTGAGACGGGAGTGGCCTACGAGCAGTACTTC.

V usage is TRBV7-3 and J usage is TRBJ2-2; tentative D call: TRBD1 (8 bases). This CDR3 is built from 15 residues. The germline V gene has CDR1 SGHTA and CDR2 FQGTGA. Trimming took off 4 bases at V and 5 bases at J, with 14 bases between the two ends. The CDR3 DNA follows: TGTGCCAGCAGCTCCGACAGGGGAGGGACCGGGGAGCTGTTTTTT. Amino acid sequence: CASSSDRGGTGELFF.

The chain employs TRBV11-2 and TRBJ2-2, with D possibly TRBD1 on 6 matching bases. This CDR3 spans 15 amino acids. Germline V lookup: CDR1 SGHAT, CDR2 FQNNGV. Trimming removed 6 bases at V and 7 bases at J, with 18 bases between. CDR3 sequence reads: CASRSRPRGSGELFF. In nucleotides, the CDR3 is TGTGCCAGCAGGTCTAGGCCCAGGGGCAGCGGGGAGCTGTTTTTT.

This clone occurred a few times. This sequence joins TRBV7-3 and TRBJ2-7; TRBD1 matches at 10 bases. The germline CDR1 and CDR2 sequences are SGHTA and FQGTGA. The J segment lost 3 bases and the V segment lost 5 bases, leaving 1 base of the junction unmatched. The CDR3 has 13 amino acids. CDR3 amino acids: CASSRDRGYEQYF. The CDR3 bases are TGTGCCAGCAGCAGGGACAGGGGCTACGAGCAGTACTTC.